These T cell receptor beta chains were read from a single sample in a study of control samples from healthy donors and cancer patients. Clones were read by immunoSEQ multiplex PCR, and TCRdb kept only the in-frame ones, dropping some. The sample yields around 79,000 clones, 93% seen once. The sequenced material came from PBMCs. The source of these receptors is a woman aged 40 to 55 with lung cancer. The CDR3 runs from the conserved cysteine through the conserved F or W. The D gene is left open where the match is weak. Only some rows state a clone size, as once, few, many or a class for expanded clones.

CDR3 protein,CDR3 DNA,J gene,clone size,V gene,D gene
CASTWTDNQPQHF,TGTGCCAGCACGTGGACAGACAATCAGCCCCAGCATTTT,TRBJ1-5,-,TRBV6-5,-
CASSHRRSVPIHNEKLFF,TGTGCCAGTAGCCATCGGAGGTCAGTCCCCATACATAATGAAAAACTGTTTTTT,TRBJ1-4,-,TRBV19,-
CASSNSIQLSSGYTF,TGTGCCAGCAGTAACTCTATACAGCTTTCGAGTGGCTACACCTTC,TRBJ1-2,-,TRBV6-2/TRBV6-3,-
CASSYNSEAFF,TGTGCCAGCAGTTACAACAGTGAAGCTTTCTTT,TRBJ1-1,-,TRBV6-5,-
CASSLSGGYEQYF,TGTGCCAGCAGTTTATCGGGGGGGTACGAGCAGTACTTC,TRBJ2-7,-,TRBV27,TRBD2
CASQVRWDTEAFF,TGTGCCAGCCAAGTAAGATGGGACACTGAAGCTTTCTTT,TRBJ1-1,-,TRBV19,-
CSARMNTEAFF,TGCAGTGCTAGGATGAACACTGAAGCTTTCTTT,TRBJ1-1,-,TRBV20-1,-
CASTGGMNTEAFF,TGTGCCAGCACAGGGGGGATGAACACTGAAGCTTTCTTT,TRBJ1-1,-,TRBV5-4,TRBD1
CASSSRHLYEQYF,TGTGCCAGCAGCTCCAGACACCTCTACGAGCAGTACTTC,TRBJ2-7,-,TRBV13,-
CASSPGQEGYGYTF,TGTGCCAGCAGCCCAGGACAGGAAGGCTATGGCTACACCTTC,TRBJ1-2,-,TRBV7-2,TRBD1
CATSENRGLGELFF,TGTGCCACCAGTGAGAACAGGGGGCTCGGGGAGCTGTTTTTT,TRBJ2-2,-,TRBV24-1,TRBD1
CASTKGTSGGVGELFF,TGTGCCAGCACCAAAGGGACTAGCGGGGGGGTCGGGGAGCTGTTTTTT,TRBJ2-2,once,TRBV11-3,TRBD2
CASSYSTQGHEQFF,TGTGCCAGCAGTTACTCGACACAGGGCCATGAGCAGTTCTTC,TRBJ2-1,once,TRBV6-5,-
CASSTRSMNTEAFF,TGTGCCAGCAGCACGAGATCCATGAACACTGAAGCTTTCTTT,TRBJ1-1,-,TRBV9,-
CSGDILNTEAFF,TGCAGCGGGGACATCTTGAACACTGAAGCTTTCTTT,TRBJ1-1,-,TRBV29-1,-
CASSPTGDFAEAFF,TGTGCCAGCAGCCCAACAGGTGACTTCGCTGAAGCTTTCTTT,TRBJ1-1,-,TRBV5-4,-
CASSEQGNTEAFF,TGTGCCAGCAGTGAACAGGGGAACACTGAAGCTTTCTTT,TRBJ1-1,-,TRBV6-1,-
CASSTGRSYEQYF,TGTGCCAGCAGCACGGGACGGTCCTACGAGCAGTACTTC,TRBJ2-7,-,TRBV5-4,-
CASSTPGPYGYTF,TGTGCCAGCAGCACACCCGGCCCCTATGGCTACACCTTC,TRBJ1-2,-,TRBV5-6,-
CASSTDINYGYTF,TGCGCCAGCAGCACTGACATCAACTATGGCTACACCTTC,TRBJ1-2,-,TRBV5-1,-
CASSRYYEQYF,TGTGCCAGCAGCCGGTACTACGAGCAGTACTTC,TRBJ2-7,once,TRBV28,-
CAALSGGTEAFF,TGTGCCGCCTTAAGTGGGGGCACTGAAGCTTTCTTT,TRBJ1-1,-,TRBV19,-
CASSLGAYSNQPQHF,TGCGCCAGCAGCTTGGGGGCTTATAGCAATCAGCCCCAGCATTTT,TRBJ1-5,once,TRBV5-1,-
CSVETGFRGEKLFF,TGCAGCGTTGAGACAGGGTTTAGGGGTGAAAAACTGTTTTTT,TRBJ1-4,once,TRBV29-1,TRBD1
CASSDVGFDEQFF,TGTGCCAGCAGTGACGTAGGTTTTGATGAGCAGTTCTTC,TRBJ2-1,-,TRBV6-4,-
CASSLATGGADTQYF,TGTGCCAGCAGCTTAGCGACAGGGGGAGCAGATACGCAGTATTTT,TRBJ2-3,-,TRBV7-9,TRBD1
CAWTGTVLETQYF,TGTGCCTGGACTGGGACAGTATTAGAGACCCAGTACTTC,TRBJ2-5,-,TRBV30,TRBD1